A selection of T cell receptor beta chains follows, all from one sample in a study of T cell responses to AZD1222 COVID-19 vaccine. Measured with immunoSEQ multiplex PCR; TCRdb has only the in-frame clones, and not every one. Of around 130,000 clones listed, around 90% were seen once; the top ten hold 4% to 4.5%. This sample comprised peripheral blood, obtained 28 days after the second dose of the MenACWY control vaccine. These receptors came from an adult who received the MenACWY meningococcal vaccine as a control. Each CDR3 is given without its conserved first and last residue.

j_call,cdr3_length,v_call,cdr3_aa
TRBJ2-1,16,TRBV9,ASSPSGGGSSSYNEQF
TRBJ1-1,11,TRBV19,ASSTRGNTEAF
TRBJ1-6,13,TRBV7-8,ASSEAGLVGSPLH
TRBJ1-1,9,TRBV19,ASRGNTEAF
TRBJ1-2,11,TRBV19,ASAEGTFYGYT
TRBJ1-3,14,TRBV2,ASQIGQGSSGNTIY
TRBJ2-7,11,TRBV10-3,AISEFKVSEQY
TRBJ2-2,11,TRBV7-8,ASSEGTTGELF
TRBJ2-7,10,TRBV11-2,ASSLTAYEQY
TRBJ2-2,12,TRBV29-1,SAEGRANTGELF
TRBJ2-3,14,TRBV4-1,ASSQDASGNPDTQY